The rows below give T cell receptor beta chains drawn from one sample of a study of blood T cells in healthy people across ages. MiXCR was run by TCRdb on the 5' RACE reads, yielding one entry per CDR3 protein. The sample lists roughly 2 million distinct CDR3 sequences, around half occurring once. The sample comprised blood. Source of these receptors: a woman between 35 and 50 years old in good health. CDR3s include the opening cysteine and the closing phenylalanine or tryptophan. The order of the fields is V gene, J gene, clone size, CDR3 length, D gene, CDR3 protein, CDR3 DNA. The D gene is left open where the match is weak. The size of a clone is reported for some rows only, either as once, few or many, or as a class for expanded clones.

TRBV20-1	TRBJ1-2	few	13	NA	CSVTRETYYGYTF	TGCAGTGTCACAAGGGAAACGTATTATGGCTACACCTTC
TRBV4-3	TRBJ2-5	few	18	TRBD1	CASSQDILGQGWQETQYF	TGCGCCAGCAGCCAAGACATCCTTGGACAGGGGTGGCAAGAGACCCAGTACTTC
TRBV15	TRBJ2-1	NA	13	NA	CATSREWSLEQFF	TGTGCCACCAGCAGAGAATGGAGCCTTGAGCAGTTCTTC
TRBV5-5	TRBJ2-1	NA	12	NA	CASSLSGWEQFF	TGTGCCAGCAGCTTGAGTGGGTGGGAGCAGTTCTTC
TRBV21-1	TRBJ2-5	NA	13	NA	CASSTGGQKTQYF	TGTGCCAGCAGCACAGGGGGCCAGAAGACCCAGTACTTC
TRBV29-1	TRBJ2-7	many	12	NA	CSATASSYEQYF	TGCAGCGCGACAGCTAGCTCCTACGAGCAGTACTTC
TRBV27	TRBJ2-1	NA	14	NA	CASSLWYAYNEQFF	TGTGCCAGCAGTTTATGGTACGCCTACAATGAGCAGTTCTTC
TRBV7-2	TRBJ1-5	NA	15	NA	CASSRRLGASQPQHF	TGTGCCAGCAGCCGCCGACTGGGAGCGAGTCAGCCCCAGCATTTT
TRBV4-3	TRBJ1-6	NA	16	TRBD1	CASSQIDRGLRSPLHF	TGCGCCAGCAGCCAGATAGACAGGGGGCTACGTTCACCCCTCCACTTT
TRBV5-6	TRBJ2-2	once	16	TRBD1	CASSLDRGLFTGELFF	TGTGCCAGCAGCTTGGACAGGGGGCTTTTCACCGGGGAGCTGTTTTTT
TRBV5-6	TRBJ1-2	NA	15	TRBD1	CASSLRTGLFYGYTF	TGTGCCAGCAGCTTACGGACAGGGCTTTTCTATGGCTACACCTTC
TRBV5-6	TRBJ2-4	NA	14	NA	CASSLVRSENIQYF	TGTGCCAGCAGCTTGGTAAGAAGCGAAAACATTCAGTACTTC
TRBV28	TRBJ2-3	NA	15	TRBD1	CASRPTGDYTDTQYF	TGTGCCAGCAGGCCAACAGGGGATTACACAGATACGCAGTATTTT
TRBV3-1	TRBJ2-1	NA	18	NA	CASSQDLGGLSSYNEQFF	TGTGCCAGCAGCCAAGATCTGGGGGGCCTGAGCTCCTACAATGAGCAGTTCTTC
TRBV28	TRBJ1-5	NA	17	NA	CASSLFATGRGRKPQHF	TGTGCCAGCAGTTTATTCGCCACAGGCAGAGGTAGGAAGCCCCAGCATTTT
TRBV6-6	TRBJ2-7	NA	12	NA	CASNGQSHGQYF	TGTGCCAGCAACGGGCAGTCCCACGGGCAGTACTTC
TRBV20-1	TRBJ2-3	NA	16	TRBD2	CSAGIPSGGAPDTQYF	TGCAGTGCTGGAATCCCTAGCGGGGGGGCACCCGATACGCAGTATTTT
TRBV4-3	TRBJ2-3	few	17	NA	CASSQDRATSYTDTQYF	TGCGCCAGCAGCCAAGATAGAGCCACTAGTTACACAGATACGCAGTATTTT
TRBV12-3/TRBV12-4	TRBJ2-7	few	15	NA	CASSFVAAGAYEQYF	TGTGCCAGCAGTTTTGTAGCGGCAGGAGCCTACGAGCAGTACTTC
TRBV6-2/TRBV6-3	TRBJ1-4	NA	12	NA	CASGMMNEKLFF	TGTGCCAGCGGGATGATGAATGAAAAACTGTTTTTT
TRBV7-2	TRBJ2-3	few	14	NA	CASSFFRVTDTQYF	TGTGCCAGCAGCTTCTTCAGGGTGACAGATACGCAGTATTTT
TRBV7-2	TRBJ2-7	NA	15	TRBD1	CASNNPGTGAYEQYF	TGTGCCAGCAACAACCCCGGGACAGGAGCCTACGAGCAGTACTTC
TRBV28	TRBJ2-7	NA	13	TRBD1	CASSRQGKDEQYF	TGTGCCAGCAGCCGACAGGGGAAGGACGAGCAGTACTTC
TRBV27	TRBJ2-1	NA	13	NA	CASSHATRNEQFF	TGTGCCAGCAGTCATGCTACTAGGAATGAGCAGTTCTTC
TRBV20-1	TRBJ2-7	few	13	NA	CSGLRVEYNEQYF	TGCAGTGGTCTTAGAGTGGAGTACAATGAGCAGTACTTC
TRBV19	TRBJ2-5	few	16	TRBD1	CATGQGVMRQRETQYF	TGTGCCACCGGACAGGGGGTTATGAGGCAGCGGGAGACCCAGTACTTC
TRBV20-1	TRBJ2-1	NA	15	TRBD2	CSARARGGGWNEQFF	TGCAGTGCTAGAGCCCGGGGGGGCGGTTGGAATGAGCAGTTCTTC
TRBV27	TRBJ1-2	few	14	TRBD1	CASSTGQALRGYTF	TGTGCCAGCAGTACGGGACAGGCATTACGTGGCTACACCTTC
TRBV7-9	TRBJ2-3	many	13	NA	CASSLGTTDTQYF	TGTGCCAGCAGCTTAGGGACCACAGATACGCAGTATTTT
TRBV6-5	TRBJ1-1	NA	18	NA	CASSYTKPVTGKNTEAFF	TGTGCCAGCAGTTACACCAAACCCGTAACAGGGAAGAACACTGAAGCTTTCTTT
TRBV7-3	TRBJ2-5	NA	15	NA	CASSSSGRKEGTQYF	TGTGCCAGCAGCTCATCTGGACGGAAGGAAGGGACCCAGTACTTC
TRBV6-2/TRBV6-3	TRBJ1-5	NA	16	NA	CASSYSLPGSDQPQHF	TGTGCCAGCAGTTACTCCCTGCCAGGTTCCGATCAGCCCCAGCATTTT
TRBV6-2/TRBV6-3	TRBJ1-2	NA	12	NA	CASTKDWYGYTF	TGTGCCAGCACCAAGGACTGGTATGGCTACACCTTC
TRBV11-2	TRBJ2-7	NA	14	TRBD1	CASRAGGNSYEQYF	TGTGCCAGCAGAGCAGGGGGTAACTCCTACGAGCAGTACTTC
TRBV2	TRBJ2-5	once	12	NA	CASGVEDYKQYF	TGTGCCAGCGGGGTCGAGGACTACAAGCAGTACTTC
TRBV20-1	TRBJ2-3	NA	13	NA	CSGRAPSTDTQYF	TGCAGTGGGAGGGCCCCTAGCACAGATACGCAGTATTTT
TRBV20-1	TRBJ2-7	few	13	NA	CSASVPSSYEQYF	TGCAGTGCTAGCGTTCCCTCTTCCTACGAGCAGTACTTC
TRBV2	TRBJ1-1	NA	13	NA	CASTTGMNTEAFF	TGTGCCAGCACTACAGGGATGAACACTGAAGCTTTCTTT
TRBV20-1	TRBJ1-2	few	17	TRBD1	CSASPYGQGISNYGYTF	TGCAGTGCTAGCCCTTACGGACAGGGGATTTCTAACTATGGCTACACCTTC
TRBV7-9	TRBJ2-3	NA	17	TRBD2	CASRGPTSGGTTDTQYF	TGTGCCAGCAGGGGACCCACTAGCGGGGGGACCACAGATACGCAGTATTTT
TRBV12-3/TRBV12-4	TRBJ2-1	NA	17	TRBD2	CASSLGLAGGPENEQFF	TGTGCCAGCAGTTTAGGACTAGCGGGGGGGCCTGAGAATGAGCAGTTCTTC
TRBV5-6	TRBJ2-4	once	15	NA	CASSLYAGAQNIQYF	TGTGCCAGCAGCTTGTATGCGGGGGCCCAAAACATTCAGTACTTC
TRBV6-2/TRBV6-3	TRBJ2-1	few	17	NA	CASSYPPGGGAFGEQFF	TGTGCCAGCAGTTACCCGCCTGGGGGCGGGGCTTTTGGGGAGCAGTTCTTC
TRBV12-3/TRBV12-4	TRBJ2-7	few	15	TRBD1	CASSYLGTGAYEQYF	TGTGCCAGCAGCTACCTCGGGACAGGGGCCTACGAGCAGTACTTC
TRBV9	TRBJ2-2	NA	11	NA	CASRRGGELFF	TGTGCCAGCAGGAGGGGCGGGGAGCTGTTTTTT
TRBV29-1	TRBJ2-5	NA	14	TRBD2	CSVATSGRGETQYF	TGCAGCGTTGCCACTAGCGGGCGGGGGGAGACCCAGTACTTC
TRBV20-1	TRBJ2-5	NA	11	NA	CSAASGAEQYF	TGCAGTGCCGCATCGGGGGCGGAGCAGTACTTC
TRBV28	TRBJ2-5	NA	14	TRBD2	CASSPGAGWETQYF	TGTGCCAGCAGTCCCGGAGCGGGGTGGGAGACCCAGTACTTC
TRBV10-1	TRBJ2-7	NA	15	NA	CASSEGAYTRYEQYF	TGCGCCAGCAGTGAGGGGGCATACACCCGCTACGAGCAGTACTTC
TRBV28	TRBJ2-3	NA	15	TRBD2	CASNPIAGRTDTQYF	TGTGCCAGCAACCCTATAGCGGGACGCACAGATACGCAGTATTTT
TRBV9	TRBJ2-3	NA	13	NA	CASSIMDTDTQYF	TGTGCCAGCAGCATTATGGACACAGATACGCAGTATTTT
TRBV9	TRBJ2-5	NA	16	NA	CASSYENANNQETQYF	TGTGCCAGCAGCTACGAGAACGCAAACAACCAAGAGACCCAGTACTTC
TRBV6-1	TRBJ2-5	NA	13	NA	CASTPTTTETQYF	TGTGCCAGCACCCCGACTACAACAGAGACCCAGTACTTC
TRBV7-9	TRBJ2-7	once	14	NA	CASSFTEGNHEQYF	TGTGCCAGCAGCTTTACGGAGGGGAACCACGAGCAGTACTTC
TRBV15	TRBJ2-3	NA	18	TRBD2	CATSRDLMRGGLTDTQYF	TGTGCCACCAGCAGAGATCTTATGCGCGGGGGACTCACAGATACGCAGTATTTT
TRBV24-1	TRBJ2-1	NA	15	NA	CATSEWDGDYNEQFF	TGTGCCACCAGTGAATGGGACGGCGACTACAATGAGCAGTTCTTC
TRBV27	TRBJ2-3	few	17	NA	CASSLSPRALSTDTQYF	TGTGCCAGCAGTTTATCGCCGCGAGCGCTTAGCACAGATACGCAGTATTTT